The clone carrying this T cell receptor (beta chain) was detected a few times. Its specificity is not known. V lost 4 bases and J lost 1; bases outside the gene matches: 0. There are 15 residues in the CDR3. Germline lookup yields CDR1 SGHTA and CDR2 FQGNSA. This entry is derived from a study of response to subunit inactivated influenza vaccine. Study-wide points: It was the authors' suggestion that each seasonal influenza vaccination recruits few new T cells.

TCRdb reprocessed the RT-PCR reads with MiXCR, giving one entry per CDR3 protein. The sample has around 580,000 distinct CDR3 sequences; about an eighth are singletons. The chain has TRBV7-2 and TRBJ2-3, with 12 bases that match TRBD2. The sequences come from PBMCs from blood, collected on the day of vaccination. This TCR came from a man aged 45-65 years who received an inactivated influenza vaccine. The CDR3 loop is CASSSSGRGTDTQYF. In DNA, the CDR3 is TGTGCCAGCAGCTCTAGCGGGAGGGGCACAGATACGCAGTATTTT.